The count of the clone carrying this TCR beta chain is one. The CDR3 is made up of 17 amino acids. Between the trimmed V and J ends, which lost 5 bases and 0 bases, there was a span of 17 bases. CDR1 is MNHEY and CDR2 is SMNVEV in the germline V gene (reference sequence). The authors' processing: Estimation of nucleated cell counts was performed using reference gene primer amplification. Sequencing used immunoSEQ multiplex PCR; TCRdb keeps in-frame clones, though not all of them. The D gene and trimming were derived from the DNA, and the V and J assignments and clone size from that table. This sample has 200,000 or so clones, with about nine tenths found just once. The entry originates in a study of blood T cell repertoires in COVID-19. Study in general: Acute-phase and convalescent COVID-19 samples originated in the United States, Italy and Spain. In each case, the material was cDNA or gDNA derived from T cells, B-cell-depleted T cells, or PBMCs.

The clonotype comes from a man older than 75 with acute or convalescent COVID-19. This rearrangement joins TRBV27 to TRBJ2-4; D unclear. The sample comprised peripheral blood. The CDR3 spells CASSPPPRQLAKNIQYF. DNA for the CDR3: TGTGCCAGCAGTCCCCCCCCCAGGCAACTAGCCAAAAACATTCAGTACTTC.